The 28 T cell receptor beta chains presented below share a single source sample, sequenced in a study of T-cell memory formation after mild COVID-19. TCRdb reprocessed the 5' RACE reads with MiXCR, giving one entry per CDR3 protein. The data hold hundreds of thousands of distinct CDR3 sequences, with 8.2% observed a single time. The sequencing input was PBMCs or a T cell subset sorted from them (not recorded which). The receptors derive from a man younger than 30 who had mild COVID-19 (a few samples of this study predate the infection). Cell type and time point are not known.

Points on this clonotype: This likely comes from a read error, as the CDR3 has no conserved phenylalanine or tryptophan at its end. J is TRBJ1-5 and V is TRBV5-5, with unresolved D. V was shortened by 4 bases and J by 0 bases, with 8 bases between the two germline ends. The CDR3 is 14 residues long. CDR1 and CDR2 (germline): SGHKS, YYEKEE (reference sequence). CDR3 sequence reads: CASSLGNSNQPQHI. As DNA, the CDR3 is TGTGCCAGCAGCCTAGGGAATAGCAATCAGCCCCAGCATATT.

This clonotype has a handful of counts. The CDR3 region has the DNA TGTGCCAGCTCCCCCAGGCAGGGGCACCAAGAGACCCAGTACTTC. It is translated as CASSPRQGHQETQYF. The V and J genes are TRBV5-4 and TRBJ2-5; the D gene is possibly TRBD1 (6 bases). Between the trimmed V and J ends, which lost 7 bases and 0 bases, there was a span of 16 bases. Per germline, CDR1 SGHNT and CDR2 YYREEE (reference sequence). The CDR3 is made up of 15 amino acids.

The chain uses TRBV5-4 and TRBJ2-3, with a weak D call TRBD1 (5 bases). Looked up from germline, CDR1 is SGHNT and CDR2 is YYREEE (reference sequence). This CDR3 contains 16 residues. V was trimmed by 2 bases and J by 0 bases, leaving 13 bases between them. CDR3 sequence reads: CASSLSRVRSTDTQYF. DNA for the CDR3: TGTGCCAGCAGCTTAAGCAGGGTGAGGAGCACAGATACGCAGTATTTT.

The chain couples TRBV9 to TRBJ1-4, with D possibly TRBD1 on 5 matching bases. The germline gives CDR1 SGDLS, CDR2 YYNGEE. The V end lost 0 bases, the J end lost 7 bases, and 13 bases lay between the germline ends. The CDR3 has 15 residues. The CDR3 DNA sequence: TGTGCCAGCAGCGTAGAGGGGCGACTGGGTGAAAAACTGTTTTTT. This translates into CASSVEGRLGEKLFF.

This clonotype was found a few times. This sequence joins TRBV6-2 or TRBV6-3 and TRBJ1-1; no definite D call. V was trimmed by 2 bases and J by 1 base, leaving 11 bases between them. Germline V gives CDR1 MNHEY, CDR2 SVGEGT. CDR3 length equals 15 residues. The CDR3 loop reads CASSYGGLGNTEAFF. As DNA, the CDR3 is TGTGCCAGCAGTTACGGCGGTCTGGGGAACACTGAAGCTTTCTTT.

This clonotype was picked up many times. The rearrangement links TRBV20-1 to TRBJ1-5, with D unresolved. Germline V gene data show CDR1 as DFQATT and CDR2 as SNEGSKA (reference sequence). This CDR3 has 15 residues. The CDR3 bases are TGCATTTGCTGGGGAAGCCAAGGTAGCAATCAGCCCCAGCATTTT. Residues: CICWGSQGSNQPQHF.

This clonotype was seen more than once but under ten times. The chain is built from TRBV6-2 or TRBV6-3 and TRBJ1-1; 9 bases match TRBD1. The CDR3 has 16 amino acids. Germline assignment: CDR1 MNHEY and CDR2 SVGEGT. The trim removed 1 base at V and 1 base at J, leaving 4 bases unmatched. CDR3: CASSYLGQGPNTEAFF. Written as DNA, the CDR3 is TGTGCCAGCAGTTACTTGGGACAGGGCCCGAACACTGAAGCTTTCTTT.

The chain has TRBV3-1 and TRBJ1-1; no reliable D call. Germline lookup yields CDR1 LGHDT and CDR2 YNNKEL (reference sequence). This CDR3 region has 13 residues. The V and J ends lost 5 bases and 8 bases respectively, with 15 bases between them. For the CDR3, the DNA is TGTGCCAGCAGCAAAAATGATCAGCTCGAAGCTTTCTTT. The encoded protein is CASSKNDQLEAFF.

The table lists this clonotype with many counts. J is TRBJ1-5 and V is TRBV7-2; no firm D call. CDR1 SGHTA and CDR2 FQGNSA come from the germline V gene. The V end lost 5 bases, the J end lost 5 bases, and 10 bases lay between the germline ends. The CDR3 has 13 amino acids. The CDR3 DNA sequence: TGTGCCAGCAGCACCCGGGATTATCAGCCCCAGCATTTT. Translation gives CASSTRDYQPQHF.

This clonotype occurred a few times. The gene calls are TRBV7-9 and TRBJ2-7, with D uncertain. Trimming took off 1 base at V and 0 bases at J, with 10 bases between the two ends. The CDR3 sequence is 15 residues long. Per germline, CDR1 SEHNR and CDR2 FQNEAQ (reference sequence). CDR3 nucleotides: TGTGCCAGCAGCTTAGTTGGGGAACCCTCCTACGAGCAGTACTTC. This encodes CASSLVGEPSYEQYF.

This clonotype was counted between two and nine times. The V call is TRBV11-2, the J call TRBJ1-1; D ambiguous. Germline CDR1 reads SGHAT; CDR2 reads FQNNGV. CDR3 length equals 13 residues. The V gene lost 0 bases and the J gene lost 8 bases, with 10 bases spanning the gap. The CDR3: CASSLEGSGEAFF. The DNA for the CDR3 is TGTGCCAGCAGCTTAGAAGGCAGCGGGGAAGCTTTCTTT.

This chain joins TRBV12-3 or TRBV12-4 and TRBJ1-2, with D hard to call. The CDR3 loop spans 13 amino acids. The V end was cut by 1 base, the J end by 8 bases, with 11 bases between. The CDR3 spells CASSLDTRRGYTF. CDR3 in DNA: TGTGCCAGCAGTTTAGACACACGGCGGGGCTACACCTTC.

The chain uses TRBV5-6 and TRBJ2-5; 8 nucleotides agree with TRBD1. V dropped 4 bases and J dropped 5; count of bases not matched to a gene: 10. Looked up from germline, CDR1 is SGHDT and CDR2 is YYEEEE. This CDR3 is built from 15 residues. This CDR3 is CASSIIPTGGETQYF. Here the CDR3 DNA reads TGTGCCAGCAGCATAATCCCTACAGGGGGGGAGACCCAGTACTTC.

The V call is TRBV29-1, the J call TRBJ1-1; D is possibly TRBD1 (6 bases). Germline values: CDR1 SQVTM, CDR2 ANQGSEA. The V and J ends lost 4 bases and 0 bases respectively, with 12 bases between them. The CDR3 contains 14 residues. CDR3 in amino acids: CSVVTDRMNTEAFF. In nucleotides, the CDR3 is TGCAGCGTTGTGACGGACAGAATGAACACTGAAGCTTTCTTT.

This clonotype showed up just a few times. J is TRBJ1-4 and V is TRBV5-5, with 12 positions matching TRBD1. The CDR3 consists of 16 residues. With 4 bases clipped from V and 6 bases from J, the junction kept 7 bases outside the gene matches. Germline CDR1 reads SGHKS; CDR2 reads YYEKEE (reference sequence). CDR3 sequence: CASSLGDRGRDEKLFF. In nucleotides, the CDR3 is TGTGCCAGCAGCCTCGGGGACAGGGGGCGAGATGAAAAACTGTTTTTT.

The V and J genes are TRBV7-6 and TRBJ1-1, with D unresolved. CDR1 is SGHVS, CDR2 FNYEAQ, per germline. The CDR3 runs to 13 residues. The ends were cut back, 5 bases at V and 4 bases at J, with 11 bases in the middle. The CDR3 nucleotides are TGTGCCAGCAGCACGGACGGGTTCACTGAAGCTTTCTTT. Amino acids: CASSTDGFTEAFF.

The chain has TRBV9 and TRBJ1-1; D not certain. This CDR3 is built from 13 residues. The germline gives CDR1 SGDLS, CDR2 YYNGEE. The ends were cut back, 1 base at V and 2 bases at J, with 6 bases in the middle. In DNA, the CDR3 is TGTGCCAGCAGCGTATCCGTAAACACTGAAGCTTTCTTT. This translates into CASSVSVNTEAFF.

This clonotype turned up a few times. The V call is TRBV18, the J call TRBJ1-1; unclear D gene. Per the germline V gene, CDR1 is KGHSH and CDR2 is LQKENI. CDR3 length: 13 residues. Trimming stripped 3 bases from V and 5 bases from J, with 10 bases between. CDR3 bases: TGTGCCAGCTCACCGCCGTACCCAACTGAAGCTTTCTTT. As protein: CASSPPYPTEAFF.

The CDR3 sequence is CASGREREKLFF. In DNA, the CDR3 is TGTGCCAGCGGACGGGAGCGTGAAAAACTGTTTTTT. This rearrangement joins TRBV2 to TRBJ1-4; no reliable D call. CDR1 is SNHLY and CDR2 is FYNNEI in the germline V gene. This CDR3 region has 12 residues. Trimming stripped 8 bases from V and 7 bases from J, with 11 bases between.

There are a few counts of this clonotype. This rearrangement joins TRBV5-6 to TRBJ1-1, with 8 positions matching TRBD1. The CDR3 extends over 14 amino acids. Trimming removed 2 bases from V and 6 bases from J; junction bases left unmatched: 6. Germline CDR1 SGHDT, CDR2 YYEEEE. CDR3 sequence (DNA): TGTGCCAGCAGCTTTGCAGGGGGCAGGTCTGAAGCTTTCTTT. Protein: CASSFAGGRSEAFF.

This clonotype turned up a few times. The chain combines TRBV28 with TRBJ2-2; 7 positions match TRBD1. The CDR3 runs to 13 residues. Germline trimming cut 7 bases from V and 5 bases from J; bases unmatched to any gene: 4. Germline lookup yields CDR1 MDHEN and CDR2 SYDVKM. This CDR3 reads CASILQGTGELFF. CDR3 bases: TGTGCCAGCATCTTACAGGGGACCGGGGAGCTGTTTTTT.

The chain has TRBV12-5 and TRBJ2-2; D gene ambiguous. CDR3 length equals 16 residues. The V gene lost 0 bases and the J gene lost 0 bases, with 8 bases spanning the gap. The V gene's germline CDR1 is LGHNT and CDR2 FRNRAP. The CDR3 DNA reads TGTGCTAGTGGTTTGGTACTCAGGACGAACACCGGGGAGCTGTTTTTT. It codes for CASGLVLRTNTGELFF.

This clonotype occurred many times. The chain is built from TRBV12-3 or TRBV12-4 and TRBJ2-7, with 7 bases fitting TRBD1. V shed 6 bases, J shed 3 bases, and the junction held 5 bases outside the gene matches. This CDR3 region has 13 residues. In DNA form, the CDR3 reads TGTGCCAGCAGCGCCGGGACAGTCTACGAGCAGTACTTC. Encoded protein: CASSAGTVYEQYF.

The gene calls are TRBV5-1 and TRBJ2-2, with D unclear. The CDR3 extends over 14 amino acids. The V end was cut by 0 bases, the J end by 4 bases, with 7 bases between. Germline loops: CDR1 SGHRS, CDR2 YFSETQ. DNA for the CDR3: TGCGCCAGCAGCTTGGAGTCGGGCACCGGGGAGCTGTTTTTT. This translates into CASSLESGTGELFF.

This clonotype has at least ten counts. This chain uses TRBV4-3 with TRBJ2-7, with D perhaps matching TRBD2 (6 bases). Trimming took off 0 bases at V and 1 base at J, with 16 bases between the two ends. Germline CDR1 and CDR2: LGHNA and YSLEER. This CDR3 has 17 amino acids. This chain's CDR3 is CASSQDLRLGRSYEQYF. The CDR3 DNA reads TGCGCCAGCAGCCAAGATCTCCGACTAGGCAGGTCCTACGAGCAGTACTTC.

This clonotype has only a few counts. The rearrangement uses TRBV6-2 or TRBV6-3 and TRBJ2-5, with a possible D match to TRBD2 (5 bases). V lost 4 bases to trimming and J lost 5 bases, with 14 bases between them. The germline gives CDR1 MNHEY, CDR2 SVGEGT. This CDR3 comprises 14 residues. Here the CDR3 reads CASSSYGAEETQYF. CDR3 sequence (DNA): TGTGCCAGCAGTTCCTACGGAGCGGAGGAGACCCAGTACTTC.

The chain uses TRBV7-8 and TRBJ1-1; D is uncertain. Germline V gene sequence: CDR1 SGHVS, CDR2 FQNEAQ. Trimming pared 0 bases from V and 1 base from J, leaving 15 bases between. This CDR3 region has 17 residues. The CDR3 nucleotides read TGTGCCAGCAGCTTAGCTCCGGGTTTAAGTAAGAACACTGAAGCTTTCTTT. Its translation is CASSLAPGLSKNTEAFF.

The chain has TRBV4-1 and TRBJ2-1; 9 bases fit TRBD1. Trimming removed 4 bases from V and 8 bases from J; junction bases left unmatched: 6. Per germline, CDR1 MGHRA and CDR2 YSYEKL. This CDR3 is 14 amino acids long. The CDR3 loop is CASSPQDRGYEQFF. The CDR3 DNA reads TGCGCCAGCAGCCCCCAGGACAGGGGATATGAGCAGTTCTTC.